The 9 T cell receptor beta chains below come from one sample, sequenced in a study of shared T cell receptors in the human thymus. Data came from immunoSEQ multiplex PCR; TCRdb stores just in-frame clones and leaves some out. Of 700,000 or so clones listed, roughly 85% were seen once; the top ten hold 0.0095% to 0.013%. In addition, the sample was reused for a study of human thymus T cells.

The sample consisted of thymocytes. The receptors were gathered from a girl less than two years old with a congenital heart defect.

J is TRBJ2-4 and V is TRBV5-5; D possibly corresponds to TRBD1 (8 bases). The CDR3 is made up of 20 amino acids. V was clipped by 4 bases and J by 0 bases, with 26 bases between them. Germline loops: CDR1 SGHKS, CDR2 YYEKEE (reference sequence). Here the CDR3 reads CASSNGGAGGGSLAKNIQYF. CDR3 DNA sequence: TGTGCCAGCAGCAATGGGGGGGCAGGGGGCGGTTCATTAGCCAAAAACATTCAGTACTTC.

The genes are TRBV7-9 and TRBJ1-6; D unclear. CDR3 length: 13 residues. The germline V and J ends were trimmed by 4 bases and 8 bases, with 9 bases remaining between them. Germline assignment: CDR1 SEHNR and CDR2 FQNEAQ (reference sequence). In nucleotides, the CDR3 is TGTGCCAGCAGCTCGGGGTGGGATTCACCCCTCCACTTT. Translation: CASSSGWDSPLHF.

The chain uses TRBV14 and TRBJ2-4, with unresolved D. This CDR3 contains 14 residues. Germline values: CDR1 SGHDN, CDR2 FVKESK. V shed 0 bases and J shed 3 bases, with 6 bases lying between them. CDR3 DNA: TGTGCCAGCAGCCAAGACACTAACAAAAACATTCAGTACTTC. This codes for CASSQDTNKNIQYF.

The chain uses TRBV2 and TRBJ1-1; 7 bases are shared with TRBD1. The length of the CDR3 is 14 residues. The V gene end was trimmed by 6 bases and the J gene end by 0 bases; junction bases not matched to a gene: 4. Germline assignment: CDR1 SNHLY and CDR2 FYNNEI. Written as DNA, the CDR3 is TGTGCCAGCAGGCCCGGGACAGTGAACACTGAAGCTTTCTTT. It codes for CASRPGTVNTEAFF.

The genes are TRBV2 and TRBJ1-6; the match to TRBD1 covers 11 bases. The V and J ends lost 3 bases and 8 bases, in that order; junction bases with no gene match: 6. The CDR3 is 16 amino acids. In germline, CDR1 is SNHLY, CDR2 FYNNEI. CDR3 nucleotides: TGTGCCAGCAGTGAGCACCCGGGACAGGGGGATTCACCCCTCCACTTT. This codes for CASSEHPGQGDSPLHF.

This chain joins TRBV5-4 and TRBJ1-5; D is ambiguous. The CDR3 spans 12 residues. Germline V gene sequence: CDR1 SGHNT, CDR2 YYREEE (reference sequence). The V gene lost 2 bases and the J gene lost 9 bases, with 9 bases spanning the gap. Written as DNA, the CDR3 is TGTGCCAGCAGCTTTATGGAGGGGCCCCAGCATTTT. It encodes CASSFMEGPQHF.

In nucleotides, the CDR3 is TGTGCCAGCAGCAAAACCAGGGGCACTGAAGCTTTCTTT. It translates to CASSKTRGTEAFF. V is TRBV7-2 and J is TRBJ1-1, with D possibly matching TRBD1 (6 bases). Trimming cost V 5 bases and J 4 bases, with 11 bases left between them. The CDR3 spans 13 residues. In germline, CDR1 is SGHTA, CDR2 FQGNSA.

The V call is TRBV13, the J call TRBJ2-5, with D perhaps TRBD2 (6 bases). In germline, CDR1 is PRHDT, CDR2 FYEKMQ (reference sequence). Trimming removed 2 bases from V and 4 bases from J, with 14 bases in between. The CDR3 is 15 residues long. In DNA form, the CDR3 reads TGTGCCAGCAGCTTACCCGGGCGGGGCGCAGAGACCCAGTACTTC. Protein sequence: CASSLPGRGAETQYF.

The CDR3: CASSLPGQGAYEQYF. CDR3 sequence (DNA): TGTGCCAGCAGTTTACCCGGACAGGGGGCATACGAGCAGTACTTC. The chain carries TRBV28 and TRBJ2-7; 11 nucleotides line up with TRBD1. J was trimmed by 4 bases and V by 2 bases; bases with no gene match: 4. Germline-derived CDR1 and CDR2 are MDHEN and SYDVKM. The CDR3 is 15 amino acids. The entire variable domain, with the rest obtained from reference TRBV28 and TRBJ2-7, is as follows: DVKVTQSSRYLVKRTGEKVFLECVQDMDHENMFWYRQDPGLGLRLIYFSYDVKMKEKGDIPEGYSVSREKKERFSLILESASTNQTSMYLCASSLPGQGAYEQYFGPGTRLTVT.